The 4 T cell receptor beta chains below were found in one sample sequenced in a study of blood T cell repertoires in COVID-19. Repertoires were generated with immunoSEQ multiplex PCR, while TCRdb's copy carries only in-frame clones and drops some. The repertoire holds about 140,000 clones, over 80% seen once, with approximately 5.3% in the top ten. Sequenced material: PBMCs or T cells enriched from blood (not recorded which). Receptors were obtained from a man in his 70s who had been exposed to COVID-19.

V and J are TRBV28 and TRBJ2-7; 7 bases align to TRBD1. CDR3 length equals 15 residues. CDR1 is MDHEN and CDR2 is SYDVKM in the germline V gene. The ends lost 11 bases at V and 2 bases at J; junction bases unmatched: 15. This chain's CDR3 is CASYATGTETYEQYF. The CDR3 DNA reads TGTGCCTCCTACGCTACCGGGACAGAGACCTACGAGCAGTACTTC.

This clone was counted between two and nine times. The V and J genes are TRBV2 and TRBJ1-1; D is undetermined. V was shortened by 4 bases and J by 8 bases, with 11 bases between the two germline ends. CDR1 and CDR2 (germline): SNHLY, FYNNEI. The CDR3 is 12 amino acids. The CDR3 region is CASSVRTYEAFF. CDR3 DNA: TGTGCCAGCAGTGTTCGTACCTACGAAGCTTTCTTT.

The chain uses TRBV18 and TRBJ1-2, with D possibly TRBD1 on 5 matching bases. CDR3 size: 15 residues. Germline CDR1 and CDR2: KGHSH and LQKENI. Trimming cost V 1 base and J 0 bases, with 9 bases left between them. The CDR3 spells CASSPRGGPNYGYTF. DNA for the CDR3: TGTGCCAGCTCACCACGCGGGGGACCTAACTATGGCTACACCTTC.

The genes are TRBV1 and TRBJ2-7; no check of the table's D call, TRBD2, against the DNA was made. TRBV1 is flagged as a pseudogene. The CDR3 sequence is 17 residues long. This CDR3 is CTSSQVRSSLPYYEQYF. The CDR3 DNA follows: TGCACCAGCAGCCAAGTAAGGAGTTCGCTACCGTACTACGAGCAGTACTTC.